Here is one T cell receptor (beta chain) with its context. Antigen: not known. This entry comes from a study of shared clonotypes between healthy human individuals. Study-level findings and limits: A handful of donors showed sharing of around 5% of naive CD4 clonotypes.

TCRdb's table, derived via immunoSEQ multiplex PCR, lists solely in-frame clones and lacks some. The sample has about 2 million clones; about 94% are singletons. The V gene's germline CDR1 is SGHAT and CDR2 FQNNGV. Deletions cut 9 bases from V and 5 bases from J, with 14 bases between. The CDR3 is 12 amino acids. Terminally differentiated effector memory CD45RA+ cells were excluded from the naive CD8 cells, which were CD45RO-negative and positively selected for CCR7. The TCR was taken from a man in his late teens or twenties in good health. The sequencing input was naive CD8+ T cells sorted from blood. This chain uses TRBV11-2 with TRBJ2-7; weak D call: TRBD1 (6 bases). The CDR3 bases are TGTGCCAGTGCGGAGACAGGTGACGAGCAGTACTTC. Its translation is CASAETGDEQYF. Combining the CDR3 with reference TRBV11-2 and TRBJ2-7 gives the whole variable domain EAGVAQSPRYKIIEKRQSVAFWCNPISGHATLYWYQQILGQGPKLLIQFQNNGVVDDSQLPKDRFSAERLKGVDSTLKIQPAKLEDSAVYLCASAETGDEQYFGPGTRLTVT.